The text below deals with one TCR beta chain. The record originates from a study of shared clonotypes between healthy human individuals. Produced via immunoSEQ multiplex PCR; TCRdb's table is partial and in-frame only. The table includes 2,500,000 or so clones, 85% to 95% detected once. The CDR3 spans 11 residues. Trimming left V 4 bases short and J 5 bases short, with 5 bases between. Germline CDR1 reads ENHRY; CDR2 reads SYGVKD. The donor population consisted of healthy HIV-negative adults with no recent acute infections or vaccinations. J is TRBJ1-1 and V is TRBV10-3; D is ambiguous. The sequence was obtained from a man aged 18-30 years in good health. Sample: naive CD4+ T cells sorted from blood. Subset defined: CD45RA+ positively selected. CDR3 DNA: TGTGCCATCAGTGGACATACTGAAGCTTTCTTT. Translating it yields CAISGHTEAFF.